Sequencing of this T cell receptor beta chain was carried out in a study of lymphopenia after photon versus proton radiotherapy. This clone was counted only a few times. What it recognizes is unknown. V lost 0 bases and J lost 3, with 9 bases in between. Germline V gene lookup returns CDR1 MNHEY and CDR2 SMNVEV (reference sequence). The CDR3 is made up of 15 amino acids. Study observations and caveats: Relative stability marked proton patients; photon patients lost diversity and naive cells. Only patients who died were analyzed for survival; proton advantage is unproven. A bigger post-nadir fall in TCR diversity correlated inversely with survival time in deceased patients.

TCRdb keeps only in-frame clones here, not all; method: immunoSEQ multiplex PCR. Among more than 15,000 clones listed, about four fifths were seen once. The chain is built from TRBV27 and TRBJ1-5, with no clear D. The sequence was obtained from a woman aged 45 to 65 with pancreatic cancer. Sequencing used peripheral blood, obtained from a patient treated with photon-based radiotherapy. The CDR3 sequence is CASSLSIGSNQPQHF. DNA of the CDR3: TGTGCCAGCAGTTTATCGATAGGGTCCAATCAGCCCCAGCATTTT.